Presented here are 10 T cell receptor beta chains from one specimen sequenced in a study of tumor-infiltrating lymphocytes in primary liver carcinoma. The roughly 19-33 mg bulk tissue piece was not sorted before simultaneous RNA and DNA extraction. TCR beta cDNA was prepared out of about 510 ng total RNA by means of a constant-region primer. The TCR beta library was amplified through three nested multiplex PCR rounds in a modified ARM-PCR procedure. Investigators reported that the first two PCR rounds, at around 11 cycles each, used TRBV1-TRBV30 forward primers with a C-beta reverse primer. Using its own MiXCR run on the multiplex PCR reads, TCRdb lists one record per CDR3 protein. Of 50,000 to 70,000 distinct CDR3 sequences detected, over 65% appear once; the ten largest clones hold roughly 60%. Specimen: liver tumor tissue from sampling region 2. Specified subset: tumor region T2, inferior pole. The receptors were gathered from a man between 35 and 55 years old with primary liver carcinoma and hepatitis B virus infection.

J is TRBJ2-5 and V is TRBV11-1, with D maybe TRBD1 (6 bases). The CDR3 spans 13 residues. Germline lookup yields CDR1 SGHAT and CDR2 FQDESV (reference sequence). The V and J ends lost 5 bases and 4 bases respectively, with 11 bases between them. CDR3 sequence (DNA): TGTGCCAGCAGCCATGGACAGACAGAGACCCAGTACTTC. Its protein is CASSHGQTETQYF.

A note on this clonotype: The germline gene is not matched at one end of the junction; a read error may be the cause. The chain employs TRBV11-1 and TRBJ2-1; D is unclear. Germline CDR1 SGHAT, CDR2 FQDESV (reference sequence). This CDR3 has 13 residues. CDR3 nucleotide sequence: TGTGCCAGCAGTTTAGGCCGGGCAAATGAGCAGTTATTC. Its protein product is CASSLGRANEQLF. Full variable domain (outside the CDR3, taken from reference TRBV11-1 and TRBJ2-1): EAEVAQSPRYKITEKSQAVAFWCDPISGHATLYWYRQILGQGPELLVQFQDESVVDDSQLPKDRFSAERLKGVDSTLKIQPAELGDSAMYLCASSLGRANEQLFGPGTRLTVL.

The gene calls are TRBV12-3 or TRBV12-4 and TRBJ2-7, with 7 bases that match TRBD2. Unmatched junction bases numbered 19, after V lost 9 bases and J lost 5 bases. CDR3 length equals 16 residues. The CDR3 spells CASSLSRPAGSNEQYF. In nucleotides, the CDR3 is TGTGCCAGTAGCCTCAGTCGACCAGCGGGAAGTAACGAGCAGTACTTC.

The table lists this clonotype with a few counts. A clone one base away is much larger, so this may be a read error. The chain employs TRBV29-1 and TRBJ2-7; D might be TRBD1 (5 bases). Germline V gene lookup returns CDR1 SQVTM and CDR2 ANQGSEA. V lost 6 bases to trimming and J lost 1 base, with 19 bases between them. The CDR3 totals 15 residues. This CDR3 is CSVRPCRVKSYEQYF. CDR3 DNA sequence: TGCAGCGTACGCCCTTGCAGGGTCAAGTCCTACGAGCAGTACTTC.

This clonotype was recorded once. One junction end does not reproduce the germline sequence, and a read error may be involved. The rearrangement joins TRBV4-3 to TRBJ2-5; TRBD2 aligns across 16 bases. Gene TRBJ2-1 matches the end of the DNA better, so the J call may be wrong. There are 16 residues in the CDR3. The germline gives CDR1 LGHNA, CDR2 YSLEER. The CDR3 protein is CANSQGGTSGGETQFF. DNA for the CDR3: TGCGCCAACAGCCAAGGCGGGACTAGCGGGGGGGAGACCCAGTTCTTC.

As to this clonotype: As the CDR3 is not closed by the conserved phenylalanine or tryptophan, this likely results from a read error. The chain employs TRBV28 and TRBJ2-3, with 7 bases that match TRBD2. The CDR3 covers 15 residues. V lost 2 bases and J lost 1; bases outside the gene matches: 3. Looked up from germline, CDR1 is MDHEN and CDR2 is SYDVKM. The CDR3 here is CASSLGGRGTDTQYY. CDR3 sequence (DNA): TGTGCCAGCAGTTTAGGCGGGAGAGGCACAGATACGCAGTATTAT.

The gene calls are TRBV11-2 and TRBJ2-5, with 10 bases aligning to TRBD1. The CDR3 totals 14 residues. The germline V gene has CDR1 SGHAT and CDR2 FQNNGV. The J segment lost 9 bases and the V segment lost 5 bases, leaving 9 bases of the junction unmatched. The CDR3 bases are TGTGCCAGCAGCCGGGGGACAGGGGATGAGGCCCAGTACTTC. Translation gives CASSRGTGDEAQYF.

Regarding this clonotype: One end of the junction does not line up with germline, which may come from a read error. The CDR3 nucleotides read TGTGCCATCGGTGAGTCGGGTGTCCCCCTTAGGGGAGAAGGAAACACCATATATTTT. Residues: CAIGESGVPLRGEGNTIYF. The chain joins TRBV10-3 to TRBJ1-3, with a possible D match to TRBD1 (5 bases). The CDR3 runs to 19 residues. Germline V gene lookup returns CDR1 ENHRY and CDR2 SYGVKD.

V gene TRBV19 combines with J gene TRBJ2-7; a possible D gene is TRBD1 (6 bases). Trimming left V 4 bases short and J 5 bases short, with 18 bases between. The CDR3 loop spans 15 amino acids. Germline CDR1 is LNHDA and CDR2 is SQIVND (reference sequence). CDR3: CASSSSAGAEDEQYF. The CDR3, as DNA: TGTGCCAGTAGTAGTTCAGCAGGGGCTGAGGACGAGCAGTACTTC. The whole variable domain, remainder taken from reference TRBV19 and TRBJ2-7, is DGGITQSPKYLFRKEGQNVTLSCEQNLNHDAMYWYRQDPGQGLRLIYYSQIVNDFQKGDIAEGYSVSREKKESFPLTVTSAQKNPTAFYLCASSSSAGAEDEQYFGPGTRLTVT.

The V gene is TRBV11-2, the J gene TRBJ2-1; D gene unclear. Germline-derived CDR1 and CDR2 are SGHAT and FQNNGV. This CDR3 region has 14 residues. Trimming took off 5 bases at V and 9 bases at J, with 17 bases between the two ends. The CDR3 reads CASSLYLLLSEQFF. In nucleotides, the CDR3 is TGTGCCAGCAGCCTATACCTGCTACTTAGTGAGCAGTTCTTC.